This T cell receptor (beta chain) came from a study of response to subunit inactivated influenza vaccine (dated by TCRdb to the late 2010s). For the wider study: To follow how T cells responded to a trivalent subunit inactivated influenza vaccine, the researchers relied on deep quantitative profiling of the T cell receptor repertoire.

What the work shows at the level of the full study, not this receptor alone: It was suggested by the authors that each seasonal influenza vaccination may recruit only a limited number of new T cells.

The cysteine opens and the phenylalanine closes a CDR3 of 15 amino acids. Of all the DNA, just the CDR3 is kept, 45 bases in frame from base 1. The germline V gene gives CDR1 as SGHVS and CDR2 as FQNEAQ. The trim is 6 bases for V and 2 bases for J, with a gap of 15 bases between the germline ends. Libraries were prepared through RT-PCR. Sequencing instrument: Illumina HiSeq 2500. TCRdb reanalyzed the raw reads on its own, using fastp at Q25 for trimming and MiXCR for clone calling, and kept in-frame beta chains. Under each unique CDR3 protein, matching rows form one entry showing the most common genes and DNA. The sample contains hundreds of thousands of distinct CDR3 sequences, about 7.6% of them found a single time. Clones ranked in the top ten supply over 10% of the sample. This clonotype was counted many times. Its antigen is not yet known. No base-level quality is on record; no much larger clone is a single base apart.

The starting material was PBMCs from blood, obtained 23 months after vaccination. This chain is built from TRBV7-8 and TRBJ2-3; 6 matching bases give a weak D call of TRBD2. This TCR was sampled from a man between 45 and 75 years old who received an inactivated influenza vaccine. Donor details come from another sample of the same person, matched by shared clones. The DNA sequence is TGTGCCAGCAGGCATGTAGCGGAGTCCACAGATACGCAGTATTTT. It translates as CASRHVAESTDTQYF. With the rest looked up from the reference TRBV7-8 and TRBJ2-3 genes rather than sequenced, the full variable domain is GAGVSQSPRYKVAKRGQDVALRCDPISGHVSLFWYQQALGQGPEFLTYFQNEAQLDKSGLPSDRFFAERPEGSVSTLKIQRTQQEDSAVYLCASRHVAESTDTQYFGPGTRLTVL.